This passage covers 12 T cell receptor beta chains from one sample sequenced in a study of T cell repertoires in cytomegalovirus infection. What these receptors recognize is not known. TCRdb re-called the reads with MiXCR, one entry per CDR3 protein. The sample carries approximately 990,000 distinct CDR3 sequences, roughly 30% recorded once. The material was cultured CD8+ T cells from PBMCs, obtained from culture after CMV antigen stimulation. The source is a human donor in good health (CMV status not recorded). Some clones in this sample may be carry-over from other donors' samples.

There are many counts of this clonotype. V and J are TRBV27 and TRBJ1-2, with TRBD1 identical over 7 bases. The trim removed 6 bases at V and 4 bases at J, leaving 8 bases unmatched. CDR3 length: 14 amino acids. The germline CDR1 and CDR2 sequences are MNHEY and SMNVEV (reference sequence). CDR3 amino acids: CASSPGGGGYGYTF. The CDR3, as DNA: TGTGCCAGCAGCCCAGGAGGGGGCGGCTATGGCTACACCTTC.

The chain combines TRBV7-2 with TRBJ1-1; D uncertain. Germline V gives CDR1 SGHTA, CDR2 FQGNSA. The CDR3 is 14 residues long. Between the trimmed V and J ends, which lost 3 bases and 7 bases, there was a span of 15 bases. The CDR3 sequence is CASSFSYMANEAFF. In DNA, the CDR3 is TGTGCCAGCAGCTTCTCCTATATGGCGAATGAAGCTTTCTTT.

The rearrangement links TRBV20-1 to TRBJ1-1, with TRBD1 matching over 8 bases. The CDR3 is 20 residues long. After removal of 6 bases from V and 0 bases from J, the junction contained 24 bases not matched to a gene. Germline V gives CDR1 DFQATT, CDR2 SNEGSKA (reference sequence). The CDR3 protein is CSARNLLTGDIWNMNTEAFF. The CDR3 DNA sequence: TGCAGTGCCAGAAATCTATTGACAGGGGACATTTGGAATATGAACACTGAAGCTTTCTTT.

The V and J genes are TRBV7-9 and TRBJ1-6; 12 nucleotides align to TRBD1. This CDR3 has 18 residues. Germline values: CDR1 SEHNR, CDR2 FQNEAQ (reference sequence). The ends lost 5 bases at V and 3 bases at J; junction bases unmatched: 8. The CDR3 bases are TGTGCCAGCAGCCCAGCCGGGACAGGGGGCTTCTATAATTCACCCCTCCACTTT. It yields the protein CASSPAGTGGFYNSPLHF. The entire variable domain, with the rest obtained from reference TRBV7-9 and TRBJ1-6, is as follows: DTGVSQNPRHKITKRGQNVTFRCDPISEHNRLYWYRQTLGQGPEFLTYFQNEAQLEKSRLLSDRFSAERPKGSFSTLEIQRTEQGDSAMYLCASSPAGTGGFYNSPLHFGNGTRLTVT.

This clonotype occurred a few times. The rearrangement joins TRBV20-1 to TRBJ2-2, with 8 bases aligning to TRBD1. In germline, CDR1 is DFQATT, CDR2 SNEGSKA (reference sequence). Trimming removed 3 bases from V and 1 base from J; junction bases left unmatched: 1. The CDR3 is 14 amino acids. The CDR3 loop reads CSARDRVNTGELFF. In DNA form, the CDR3 reads TGCAGTGCTAGGGACAGGGTGAACACCGGGGAGCTGTTTTTT.

The genes are TRBV5-5 and TRBJ1-1; D might be TRBD1 (6 bases). The CDR3 runs to 17 residues. CDR1 is SGHKS, CDR2 YYEKEE, per germline (reference sequence). Between the trimmed V and J ends, which lost 4 bases and 0 bases, there was a span of 19 bases. CDR3 region: CASSHRTERYMNTEAFF. The CDR3 bases are TGTGCCAGCAGCCATAGGACAGAGCGATACATGAACACTGAAGCTTTCTTT.

The gene calls are TRBV2 and TRBJ1-1; TRBD1 is a possible D gene (5 bases). In germline, CDR1 is SNHLY, CDR2 FYNNEI. This CDR3 is built from 13 residues. Trimming took off 8 bases at V and 0 bases at J, with 10 bases between the two ends. CDR3 protein: CASPGQLNTEAFF. Written as DNA, the CDR3 is TGTGCCAGCCCAGGACAACTGAACACTGAAGCTTTCTTT.

Points on this clonotype: One junction end disagrees with the germline gene, perhaps due to a read error. The V gene is TRBV19, the J gene TRBJ2-1; D is unresolved. The length of the CDR3 is 15 residues. CDR1 LNHDA and CDR2 SQIVND come from the germline V gene (reference sequence). The CDR3 is CASSMVGSSYNGQFF. For the CDR3, the DNA is TGTGCCAGTAGTATGGTAGGCAGCTCCTACAATGGGCAGTTCTTC.

This clonotype was detected ten times or more. CDR3 DNA sequence: TGTGCCAGCAGCTTAGAAGACGAGCAGTACTTC. As protein: CASSLEDEQYF. The rearrangement joins TRBV7-6 to TRBJ2-7; D is uncertain. Trimming pared 1 base from V and 5 bases from J, leaving 3 bases between. Germline lookup yields CDR1 SGHVS and CDR2 FNYEAQ. The CDR3 is 11 residues long.

The rearrangement joins TRBV6-5 to TRBJ2-1; D gene unclear. The germline V gene has CDR1 MNHEY and CDR2 SVGAGI. V lost 0 bases and J 2 bases, leaving 8 bases between the germline ends. The CDR3 length is 15 residues. The DNA for the CDR3 is TGTGCCAGCAGTTACTCCAGGCAGCCCTACAATGAGCAGTTCTTC. Its translation: CASSYSRQPYNEQFF.

This clonotype has a count of ten or more. The genes are TRBV7-8 and TRBJ1-5; D is undetermined. V lost 5 bases and J lost 9, with 11 bases in between. The germline V gene has CDR1 SGHVS and CDR2 FQNEAQ. The CDR3 consists of 12 residues. CDR3 bases: TGTGCCAGCAGCCAAATAAGAGTGCCCCAGCATTTT. It yields the protein CASSQIRVPQHF.

In its sample, this clonotype was seen a few times. V gene TRBV7-9 combines with J gene TRBJ2-7, with TRBD2 matching over 7 bases. Trimming cost V 5 bases and J 3 bases; bases outside gene matches: 7. Germline loops: CDR1 SEHNR, CDR2 FQNEAQ (reference sequence). This CDR3 has 14 amino acids. The DNA of the CDR3 is TGTGCCAGCAGCCTTCGGGACTACCTCTACGAGCAGTACTTC. It codes for CASSLRDYLYEQYF.